The text below deals with one TCR beta chain. It lacks a known antigen. The sample holds no much larger clone one base away, and base qualities are not on file. The data are from a study of OX40 agonist ivuxolimab in advanced cancers. In terms of the full investigation: Ivuxolimab, which targeted the costimulatory receptor OX40 (CD134), was an agonistic, fully human IgG2 monoclonal antibody. Intravenous ivuxolimab was administered to patients every 2 weeks at six dose levels: 0.01, 0.1, 0.3, 1.5, 3 and 10 mg/kg. Of the 50 to 55 dose-escalation patients, hepatocellular carcinoma was present in roughly 19, melanoma in some 15, renal cell carcinoma in 9 and head and neck cancer in 9. In the dose-escalation cohort, 65% to 85% of patients were male, and the mean age was 60 years with a range of roughly 23 to 90. Prior anti-PD-1, anti-PD-L1 or anti-CTLA-4 therapy was permitted, and roughly two fifths of dose-escalation patients had received checkpoint inhibitors. Three dose-escalation patients achieved partial responses, one with hepatocellular carcinoma and two with cutaneous melanoma. The purpose of peripheral TCRbeta sequencing was to test whether ivuxolimab changed TCR sequence diversity and led to clonal T-cell expansion. The monotherapy dose-escalation portion (N of about 47 patients) of the phase I ivuxolimab trial is reported in the paper.

Results and caveats for the whole study, not just this receptor: In the 0.1-3.0 mg/kg groups, partial responders had among the lowest normalized peripheral clonal expansion, particularly in CD8+ T cells. After ivuxolimab, CD8+ T cells had more expanded clones than CD4+ T cells on average. At doses of 0.1 to 3.0 mg/kg, clonal expansion of both CD4+ and CD8+ blood T cells was observed from baseline to week 6. Low levels of normalized T-cell clonal expansion were also shown by some nonresponding patients. The antigen specificity of the peripheral T cells that underwent clonal expansion was not determined.

The trial excluded patients who had a history of autoimmune disease or who were on systemic immunosuppression. Peripheral blood for TCR sequencing was collected from all dose cohorts at baseline, on cycle 4 day 1, and on cycle 7 day 1. The samples were drawn from a first-in-human, open-label, multicenter phase I dose-escalation trial of ivuxolimab. The trial enrolled adults with locally advanced or metastatic head and neck squamous cell, hepatocellular, melanoma or renal cell carcinoma. Before TCR sequencing, CD4+ and CD8+ T cells were separately sorted from peripheral blood. To sequence the TCRbeta CDR3 region, genomic DNA was isolated from the sorted cells. The immunoSEQ Assay was used to sequence the TCRbeta CDR3 regions. What TCRdb holds here is the immuneACCESS table cut down to in-frame rearrangements. Part of the clones is not present; checked against another copy, under half of the missing clones reflect an unresolved V gene, and the others are unexplained. The sample has approximately 75,000 clones on record, 70% to 90% of them singletons. The ten largest account for 5% to 6.5% of the sample.

The CDR3 sequence holds 15 residues, the cysteine and phenylalanine included. Only the CDR3 region is kept as DNA, spanning 45 bases read in frame from base 1. As encoded in the germline V gene, CDR1 is SGHRS while CDR2 is YFSETQ. V lost 0 bases and J lost 1 base; the stretch between them is 9 bases long. This chain joins TRBV5-1 to TRBJ2-3, with the D gene too uncertain to name. The TCR was taken from an adult with an advanced solid tumor such as melanoma, head and neck, liver or kidney cancer. Sequenced here: CD4+ or CD8+ T cells sorted from blood, sampled in a trial of the OX40 agonist ivuxolimab. Here the CDR3 is given as CASSLEGRGTDTQYF. In nucleotide form, the sequence is TGCGCCAGCAGCTTGGAGGGTCGGGGCACAGATACGCAGTATTTT.